The text below deals with one TCR beta chain. What it recognizes is unknown. The record originates from a study of shared clonotypes between healthy human individuals. Study-level points and caveats: Larger richness was generally estimated for naive than memory subsets.

Donors included only healthy HIV-negative adults lacking recent acute infections or vaccinations. Original analysis: ImmunoSEQ output lacked quality scores and full-length reads, limiting matched filtering. Method: immunoSEQ multiplex PCR; TCRdb's copy keeps in-frame clones and lacks some. V and J calls plus clone size are reproduced from that table; the DNA served to infer D and trimming. The sample holds over a million clones, roughly 70% seen once. Deletions cut 6 bases from V and 3 bases from J, with 20 bases between. The CDR3 has 15 amino acids. Germline values: CDR1 SQVTM, CDR2 ANQGSEA. This TCR came from a young man in good health. The chain couples TRBV29-1 to TRBJ1-2, with D uncertain. The specimen was memory CD4+ T cells sorted from blood. Described subset: CD45RA-negative fraction. CDR3 DNA: TGCAGCGTCGCTCCCCCGGGCAGCTCCGACTATGGCTACACCTTC. Its translation: CSVAPPGSSDYGYTF.